One sample yielded the 30 T cell receptor beta chains listed below, sequenced in a study of glioma-infiltrating T cells after dendritic cell vaccination. Time point of the sample: after dendritic cell vaccination, including at tumor progression/relapse. Profiling relied on immunoSEQ multiplex PCR, and the TCRdb table lists in-frame clones only, not all of them. Of 65,000 or so clones listed, about 89% are singletons. The source was blood, collected after dendritic cell vaccination. Every receptor here comes from a human donor with glioblastoma.

The chain carries TRBV7-2 and TRBJ1-5; D unclear. The CDR3 covers 12 residues. The germline CDR1 and CDR2 sequences are SGHTA and FQGNSA. Trimming removed 4 bases at V and 5 bases at J, with 6 bases between. The CDR3 sequence: CASSYTDQPQHF. CDR3 in DNA: TGTGCCAGCAGCTACACAGATCAGCCCCAGCATTTT. Variable domain in full (rest from reference TRBV7-2 and TRBJ1-5): GAGVSQSPSNKVTEKGKDVELRCDPISGHTALYWYRQSLGQGLEFLIYFQGNSAPDKSGLPSDRFSAERTGGSVSTLTIQRTQQEDSAVYLCASSYTDQPQHFGDGTRLSIL.

CDR3 residues: CASSLTGGQNTEAFF. The CDR3 DNA sequence: TGTGCCAGCAGCTTAACAGGGGGCCAAAACACTGAAGCTTTCTTT. This sequence joins TRBV5-6 and TRBJ1-1; TRBD1 matches 9 bases. With 2 bases clipped from V and 2 bases from J, the junction kept 4 bases outside the gene matches. Germline V gives CDR1 SGHDT, CDR2 YYEEEE. CDR3 length equals 15 residues.

This chain joins TRBV30 and TRBJ2-7; 8 nucleotides line up with TRBD2. Germline CDR1 is GTSNPN and CDR2 is SVGIG (reference sequence). The CDR3 runs 14 residues. With V trimmed by 5 bases and J by 4 bases, 10 bases remained unmatched. This chain's CDR3 is CAWGTSRITYEQYF. Written as DNA, the CDR3 is TGTGCCTGGGGGACTAGTCGGATCACGTACGAGCAGTACTTC.

The genes are TRBV5-1 and TRBJ1-1; 7 nucleotides line up with TRBD1. The germline V gene has CDR1 SGHRS and CDR2 YFSETQ. The CDR3 has 14 amino acids. J gave up 1 base and V 4 bases, and 4 bases lay outside the gene matches. The chain's CDR3 is CASSGRTGNTEAFF. CDR3 DNA sequence: TGCGCCAGCAGCGGGCGGACAGGGAACACTGAAGCTTTCTTT. Drawing the rest from reference TRBV5-1 and TRBJ1-1, the complete variable domain is KAGVTQTPRYLIKTRGQQVTLSCSPISGHRSVSWYQQTPGQGLQFLFEYFSETQRNKGNFPGRFSGRQFSNSRSEMNVSTLELGDSALYLCASSGRTGNTEAFFGQGTRLTVV.

This clone was seen a handful of times. This chain links TRBV19 with TRBJ1-2, with TRBD1 identical over 7 bases. Per the germline V gene, CDR1 is LNHDA and CDR2 is SQIVND (reference sequence). The CDR3 has 14 residues. J gave up 0 bases and V 8 bases, and 6 bases lay outside the gene matches. Written as DNA, the CDR3 is TGTGCCAGTGGGGACAGAACAACTAACTATGGCTACACCTTC. It yields the protein CASGDRTTNYGYTF. Combining the CDR3 with reference TRBV19 and TRBJ1-2 gives the whole variable domain DGGITQSPKYLFRKEGQNVTLSCEQNLNHDAMYWYRQDPGQGLRLIYYSQIVNDFQKGDIAEGYSVSREKKESFPLTVTSAQKNPTAFYLCASGDRTTNYGYTFGSGTRLTVV.

The chain combines TRBV19 with TRBJ1-1; 11 bases map to TRBD1. V dropped 6 bases and J dropped 1; count of bases not matched to a gene: 7. The CDR3 has 16 residues. The germline CDR1 and CDR2 sequences are LNHDA and SQIVND (reference sequence). The CDR3 sequence: CASRDRGRFGNTEAFF. The CDR3 region has the DNA TGTGCCAGTAGGGACAGGGGGCGCTTTGGGAACACTGAAGCTTTCTTT.

With regard to this clone: This sample also contains other DNA sequences that code for the same CDR3. V and J are TRBV6-1 and TRBJ1-6; a possible D gene is TRBD1 (5 bases). CDR1 is MNHNS and CDR2 is SASEGT in the germline V gene. This CDR3 has 13 amino acids. V was shortened by 6 bases and J by 10 bases, with 13 bases between the two germline ends. CDR3 loop: CASRGPGNSPLHF. CDR3 bases: TGTGCCAGCAGGGGGCCGGGCAACTCACCCCTCCACTTT.

The chain couples TRBV23-1 to TRBJ1-2; D perhaps matches TRBD1 (6 bases). TRBV23-1 is an ORF; its function is uncertain. Trimming shortened V by 6 bases and J by 3 bases, and 17 bases separated the two germline ends. There are 15 residues in the CDR3. The CDR3 DNA is TGCGCCAGCAGATCGACAGGTCCCTGTTACTATGGCTACACCTTC. Translated, it gives CASRSTGPCYYGYTF.

This chain connects TRBV19 to TRBJ2-1; the D gene is possibly TRBD2 (5 bases). The CDR3 has 17 residues. Germline CDR1 reads LNHDA; CDR2 reads SQIVND (reference sequence). V was clipped by 3 bases and J by 1 base, with 16 bases between them. The DNA of the CDR3 is TGTGCCAGTAGTATCCCCCACGGGGTAACATCCTACAATGAGCAGTTCTTC. As protein: CASSIPHGVTSYNEQFF.

This clone was detected only once. This chain uses TRBV30 with TRBJ1-5; D is possibly TRBD1 (6 bases). The CDR3 totals 12 residues. Trimming shortened V by 7 bases and J by 6 bases, and 13 bases separated the two germline ends. Germline CDR1 GTSNPN, CDR2 SVGIG (reference sequence). CDR3 protein: CAYRQVGQPQHF. The CDR3 DNA follows: TGTGCCTACCGACAGGTTGGTCAGCCCCAGCATTTT.

The V gene is TRBV5-4, the J gene TRBJ2-7, with 7 positions matching TRBD2. V lost 4 bases, J lost 0 bases, and 7 bases stayed unmatched. Germline assignment: CDR1 SGHNT and CDR2 YYREEE (reference sequence). The CDR3 length is 15 residues. The CDR3 here is CASSPTGGSSYEQYF. CDR3 DNA: TGTGCCAGCAGCCCCACGGGGGGTTCCTCCTACGAGCAGTACTTC.

The chain couples TRBV5-4 to TRBJ2-7; no reliable D call. This CDR3 spans 14 amino acids. Germline assignment: CDR1 SGHNT and CDR2 YYREEE (reference sequence). The germline V and J ends were trimmed by 4 bases and 4 bases, with 15 bases remaining between them. The CDR3 region is CASSHDSPVYEQYF. CDR3 nucleotide sequence: TGTGCCAGCAGCCATGACTCCCCGGTGTACGAGCAGTACTTC.

Comment on this clone: Its ends do not fully match the called genes, so a read error is possible. V usage is TRBV30 and J usage is TRBJ2-1; D possibly corresponds to TRBD2 (6 bases). The CDR3 spans 13 residues. Germline CDR1 and CDR2: GTSNPN and SVGIG (reference sequence). The CDR3 region is CARSGSSYNEQFF. The CDR3 region has the DNA TGTGCCCGGAGCGGGTCCTCCTACAATGAGCAGTTCTTC.

This chain uses TRBV7-2 with TRBJ1-1; D remains unclear. In germline, CDR1 is SGHTA, CDR2 FQGNSA. This CDR3 has 13 residues. The V end was cut by 3 bases, the J end by 2 bases, with 7 bases between. The CDR3 loop is CASSLSLNTEAFF. CDR3 nucleotides: TGTGCCAGCAGCTTGTCCCTAAACACTGAAGCTTTCTTT. Complete variable domain (other parts from reference TRBV7-2 and TRBJ1-1): GAGVSQSPSNKVTEKGKDVELRCDPISGHTALYWYRQSLGQGLEFLIYFQGNSAPDKSGLPSDRFSAERTGGSVSTLTIQRTQQEDSAVYLCASSLSLNTEAFFGQGTRLTVV.

Notes on this clone: Different DNA sequences within this sample yield the same CDR3. The DNA for the CDR3 is TGTGCCAGCAGTGAAGTTGGGACAGGGGGCCGAATTTCCCCCCTCCACTTT. As protein: CASSEVGTGGRISPLHF. The rearrangement joins TRBV25-1 to TRBJ1-6; 12 nucleotides match TRBD1. The CDR3 extends over 17 amino acids. V lost 2 bases, J lost 13 bases, and 12 bases stayed unmatched. Germline-derived CDR1 and CDR2 are MGHDK and SYGVNS.

The chain recombines TRBV9 with TRBJ1-2; 7 positions agree with TRBD1. CDR3 length: 16 residues. Germline loops: CDR1 SGDLS, CDR2 YYNGEE. V lost 2 bases to trimming and J lost 2 bases; unmatched junction nucleotides: 9. CDR3 in amino acids: CASSVQTGMGNYGYTF. As DNA, the CDR3 is TGTGCCAGCAGCGTGCAGACAGGGATGGGGAACTATGGCTACACCTTC.

The gene calls are TRBV27 and TRBJ2-7; TRBD1 agrees at 9 bases. The CDR3 consists of 14 residues. V lost 7 bases, J lost 2 bases, and 6 bases stayed unmatched. Looked up from germline, CDR1 is MNHEY and CDR2 is SMNVEV (reference sequence). The CDR3 DNA follows: TGTGCCAGCAAGCAGAGGACAGGGGCCTACGAGCAGTACTTC. It yields the protein CASKQRTGAYEQYF.

The V call is TRBV2, the J call TRBJ1-1; D is perhaps TRBD1 (5 bases). Germline-derived CDR1 and CDR2 are SNHLY and FYNNEI. The ends were cut back, 8 bases at V and 6 bases at J, with 10 bases in the middle. CDR3 length equals 11 residues. DNA for the CDR3: TGTGCCAGCCTGCGGGGGGCTGAAGCTTTCTTT. It specifies CASLRGAEAFF.

The rearrangement links TRBV12-5 to TRBJ1-1; D remains ambiguous. Germline V gene data show CDR1 as LGHNT and CDR2 as FRNRAP. The length of the CDR3 is 14 residues. The ends were cut back, 2 bases at V and 2 bases at J, with 9 bases in the middle. The CDR3 sequence is CASGLFRYNTEAFF. The CDR3 bases are TGTGCTAGTGGTTTGTTCAGATATAACACTGAAGCTTTCTTT.

DNA of the CDR3: TGTGCCAGCAGCTTAACGGGAGACTATAATTCACCCCTCCACTTT. It specifies CASSLTGDYNSPLHF. The chain is built from TRBV5-5 and TRBJ1-6, with D unclear. Per germline, CDR1 SGHKS and CDR2 YYEKEE (reference sequence). The CDR3 is 15 amino acids. V shed 2 bases and J shed 3 bases, with 9 bases lying between them.

The genes are TRBV5-6 and TRBJ1-1, with TRBD1 as a possible D gene (5 bases). Trimming removed 3 bases from V and 0 bases from J, with 21 bases in between. Germline values: CDR1 SGHDT, CDR2 YYEEEE. The CDR3 spans 18 residues. Here the CDR3 reads CASSSTGRDWGMNTEAFF. The CDR3 nucleotides are TGTGCCAGCAGCTCCACAGGCAGGGATTGGGGCATGAACACTGAAGCTTTCTTT.

This chain connects TRBV5-1 to TRBJ1-2; the D is unclear. In germline, CDR1 is SGHRS, CDR2 YFSETQ. The CDR3 runs 14 residues. Trimming took 0 bases from V and 4 from J, leaving 10 bases between them. The CDR3 is CASSLDAWSYGYTF. The CDR3 coding sequence is TGCGCCAGCAGCTTGGACGCCTGGAGCTATGGCTACACCTTC.

The gene calls are TRBV6-1 and TRBJ1-2, with 9 positions matching TRBD1. Germline V lookup: CDR1 MNHNS, CDR2 SASEGT. This CDR3 region has 14 residues. The V segment lost 5 bases and the J segment 8 bases; nucleotides outside the gene matches: 9. The CDR3 DNA reads as TGTGCCAGCAGTTGGGACAGGGAAAAAGGCGGCTACACCTTC. Amino acid sequence: CASSWDREKGGYTF.

CDR3 nucleotide sequence: TGTGCCAGCAGGCGCGGGACAGGGTATGATGGCTACACCTTC. Residues: CASRRGTGYDGYTF. J is TRBJ1-2 and V is TRBV27; TRBD1 matches at 9 bases. The CDR3 is made up of 14 amino acids. Germline assignment: CDR1 MNHEY and CDR2 SMNVEV (reference sequence). J was trimmed by 6 bases and V by 6 bases; bases with no gene match: 8.

The CDR3 nucleotides are TGTGCCAGCAGCCAAGCTGGGGGGTTGGGCACTGAAGCTTTCTTT. This sequence encodes CASSQAGGLGTEAFF. The chain is built from TRBV14 and TRBJ1-1, with D possibly matching TRBD1 (5 bases). Looked up from germline, CDR1 is SGHDN and CDR2 is FVKESK. V shed 1 base and J shed 4 bases, with 13 bases lying between them. This CDR3 has 15 amino acids. The full variable domain, with the rest looked up from reference TRBV14 and TRBJ1-1, is EAGVTQFPSHSVIEKGQTVTLRCDPISGHDNLYWYRRVMGKEIKFLLHFVKESKQDESGMPNNRFLAERTGGTYSTLKVQPAELEDSGVYFCASSQAGGLGTEAFFGQGTRLTVV.

The chain couples TRBV6-5 to TRBJ1-4; tentative D call: TRBD1 (6 bases). This CDR3 contains 14 residues. Trimming took 1 base from V and 10 from J, leaving 13 bases between them. The germline CDR1 and CDR2 sequences are MNHEY and SVGAGI. The CDR3 nucleotides are TGTGCCAGCAGTTACTTAGCAGGGGCTGGAAAACTGTTTTTT. It translates to CASSYLAGAGKLFF.

The genes are TRBV6-5 and TRBJ2-1; the match to TRBD1 covers 10 bases. Germline V CDR1 and CDR2: MNHEY, SVGAGI. The CDR3 sequence is 13 residues long. The junction had 5 bases not matched to a gene; V was cut back by 6 bases and J by 9 bases. For the CDR3, the DNA is TGTGCCAGCAGCGGACAGGGGGAGGGTGAGCAGTTCTTC. It specifies CASSGQGEGEQFF.

This clone occurred once. The chain combines TRBV5-6 with TRBJ1-1; 7 bases are a match to TRBD1. The CDR3 contains 16 residues. Germline V gene sequence: CDR1 SGHDT, CDR2 YYEEEE. Trimming took 4 bases from V and 1 from J; bases not matched to a gene: 10. The CDR3 loop is CASSLDRERGNTEAFF. The CDR3 bases are TGTGCCAGCAGCCTTGACAGGGAAAGGGGGAACACTGAAGCTTTCTTT.

This rearrangement joins TRBV11-2 to TRBJ1-1; no firm D call. Germline CDR1 and CDR2: SGHAT and FQNNGV. The CDR3 totals 15 residues. The V and J ends lost 2 bases and 0 bases respectively, with 10 bases between them. CDR3: CASSLKSLLNTEAFF. Here the CDR3 DNA reads TGTGCCAGCAGCTTAAAATCACTACTGAACACTGAAGCTTTCTTT.

The J gene is TRBJ2-7, the V gene TRBV19, with TRBD2 as a possible D gene (5 bases). CDR1 and CDR2 (germline): LNHDA, SQIVND (reference sequence). V was shortened by 5 bases and J by 0 bases, with 11 bases between the two germline ends. The CDR3 extends over 14 amino acids. The CDR3 DNA reads TGTGCCAGTAGTCCTGACGGGGTCTCCTACGAGCAGTACTTC. It is translated as CASSPDGVSYEQYF.